Listed below are T cell receptor beta chains from one sample, sequenced in a study of blood T cell repertoires in COVID-19. TCRdb's table, derived via immunoSEQ multiplex PCR, lists solely in-frame clones and lacks some. Of about 3,500 clones in the sample, roughly three quarters were seen once. The sequenced sample consisted of peripheral blood. The receptors come from a human donor in a cohort sampled during active COVID-19. CDR3s include the opening cysteine and the closing phenylalanine or tryptophan. Fields, in order: CDR3 protein, CDR3 DNA, D gene, V gene, J gene, clone size. The D gene is left open where the match is weak. Size is omitted from some rows. Given values are once, few, many or a class for expanded clones.

CASSLAGQTYEQYF,TGCGCCAGCAGCTTGGCCGGACAGACCTACGAGCAGTACTTC,-,TRBV5-1,TRBJ2-7,-
CASSFAGGRPNEKLFF,TGTGCCAGCAGCTTCGCCGGGGGGCGGCCTAATGAAAAACTGTTTTTT,-,TRBV5-6,TRBJ1-4,-
CASSLVGTHQFF,TGTGCCAGCAGCTTAGTCGGGACTCACCAGTTCTTC,-,TRBV7-8,TRBJ2-1,-
CASSVDGSGVKNEQYF,TGTGCCAGCAGTGTTGATGGTAGCGGGGTGAAAAACGAGCAGTACTTC,TRBD2,TRBV2,TRBJ2-7,-
CASNKPAGNTEAFF,TGTGCCAGCAACAAACCGGCAGGGAACACTGAAGCTTTCTTT,-,TRBV6-5,TRBJ1-1,few
CASSVTQGKGEAFF,TGCGCCAGCAGCGTCACGCAGGGGAAGGGTGAAGCTTTCTTT,-,TRBV5-1,TRBJ1-1,-
CASSLNAAGVVDTQYF,TGCGCCAGCAGCCTCAATGCGGCGGGGGTTGTGGATACGCAGTATTTT,TRBD2,TRBV5-1,TRBJ2-3,-
CASSPANRGTDTQYF,TGTGCCAGCAGTCCCGCGAACCGTGGCACAGATACGCAGTATTTT,-,TRBV25-1,TRBJ2-3,once
CAWEPGHLLNYGYTF,TGTGCCTGGGAGCCGGGACACCTACTTAACTATGGCTACACCTTC,-,TRBV30,TRBJ1-2,-
CASSPDSSLFSGNTIYF,TGTGCCAGCTCACCAGACAGCTCCCTGTTCTCTGGAAACACCATATATTTT,-,TRBV18,TRBJ1-3,-
CASSPSGTGELFF,TGTGCCAGCAGCCCCTCAGGGACCGGGGAGCTGTTTTTT,-,TRBV7-3,TRBJ2-2,-
CASSLSGQGWNTEAFF,TGTGCCAGCAGTTTATCAGGACAGGGATGGAACACTGAAGCTTTCTTT,TRBD1,TRBV28,TRBJ1-1,-
CASSLGTANTEAFF,TGCGCCAGCAGCTTGGGAACAGCGAACACTGAAGCTTTCTTT,-,TRBV5-1,TRBJ1-1,-
CASSLAGLGETQYF,TGTGCCAGCAGCTTAGCGGGACTAGGCGAGACCCAGTACTTC,TRBD2,TRBV7-3,TRBJ2-5,-
CASSLYRGSNQPQHF,TGTGCCAGCAGCTTATATAGGGGAAGCAATCAGCCCCAGCATTTT,-,TRBV11-2,TRBJ1-5,-
CASSLTGLSNYGYTF,TGTGCCAGCAGCCTTACAGGCTTATCTAACTATGGCTACACCTTC,-,TRBV7-9,TRBJ1-2,few
CASVSRRESSYNEQFF,TGTGCCAGCGTATCCCGCCGAGAGAGCTCCTACAATGAGCAGTTCTTC,-,TRBV7-9,TRBJ2-1,-
CATSRVVGQGTGELFF,TGTGCCACCAGCAGAGTTGTAGGACAGGGCACCGGGGAGCTGTTTTTT,TRBD1,TRBV15,TRBJ2-2,-
CASSQEGRGFARENYGYTF,TGTGCCAGCAGCCAAGAGGGCAGGGGCTTTGCCAGGGAGAACTATGGCTACACCTTC,-,TRBV3-1/TRBV3-2,TRBJ1-2,medium-sized
CASSIQSGRDEKLFF,TGTGCCAGCAGCATACAGTCGGGGAGAGATGAAAAACTGTTTTTT,-,TRBV7-8,TRBJ1-4,-
CASSTKTGGQLYGYTF,TGTGCCAGCAGCACCAAGACGGGGGGCCAATTATATGGCTACACCTTC,-,TRBV7-2,TRBJ1-2,once
CASSALMSTQYF,TGTGCCAGCAGTGCCCTAATGAGTACGCAGTATTTT,-,TRBV2,TRBJ2-3,-
CASRTTSIRETQYF,TGTGCCAGCAGGACAACTAGTATCAGGGAGACCCAGTACTTC,-,TRBV5-8,TRBJ2-5,-
CASSDSSGGAYEQFF,TGTGCCAGCAGTGACTCTAGCGGGGGGGCGTATGAGCAGTTCTTC,TRBD2,TRBV6-4,TRBJ2-1,few
CASSPRQGTEAFF,TGTGCCAGCAGCCCCAGACAGGGCACTGAAGCTTTCTTT,TRBD1,TRBV7-3,TRBJ1-1,-
CASTLRQGTEAFF,TGTGCCAGCACCCTTCGACAGGGGACTGAAGCTTTCTTT,TRBD1,TRBV7-2,TRBJ1-1,few
CASSRDEKRRGNSPLHF,TGCGCCAGCAGCCGGGACGAGAAGCGCAGGGGGAATTCACCCCTCCACTTT,TRBD1,TRBV23-1,TRBJ1-6,-
CASSFDRGRETQYF,TGTGCCAGCAGCTTTGACAGGGGGCGAGAGACCCAGTACTTC,TRBD1,TRBV7-2,TRBJ2-5,-
CASSLYSLDRGHNTEAFF,TGTGCCAGCAGTTTATACAGTTTGGACAGGGGGCATAACACTGAAGCTTTCTTT,TRBD1,TRBV28,TRBJ1-1,-
CASSLRGGTDTQYF,TGTGCCAGCAGCTTAAGGGGGGGAACAGATACGCAGTATTTT,-,TRBV11-3,TRBJ2-3,-
CASSYNGQNTEAFF,TGTGCCAGCAGTTACAATGGGCAGAACACTGAAGCTTTCTTT,-,TRBV6-5,TRBJ1-1,-
CASSLGGGQGAGGYTF,TGTGCCAGCAGCTTGGGGGGCGGACAGGGGGCCGGAGGCTACACCTTC,TRBD1,TRBV5-4,TRBJ1-2,-
CAWSEIAGGAYNEQFF,TGTGCCTGGAGTGAGATCGCGGGGGGGGCATACAATGAGCAGTTCTTC,TRBD2,TRBV30,TRBJ2-1,-
CASHMRTGSEKLFF,TGTGCCAGCCATATGCGGACTGGGAGCGAAAAACTGTTTTTT,-,TRBV6-5,TRBJ1-4,-
CASSGTSGNTIYF,TGTGCCAGCAGTGGGACATCTGGAAACACCATATATTTT,-,TRBV12-3/TRBV12-4,TRBJ1-3,once
CASSLPLNTGELFF,TGTGCCAGCAGCTTGCCTTTGAACACCGGGGAGCTGTTTTTT,-,TRBV5-8,TRBJ2-2,-
CASSPGTGGATDTQYF,TGCGCCAGCAGCCCCGGGACAGGGGGCGCGACAGATACGCAGTATTTT,TRBD1,TRBV5-1,TRBJ2-3,-
CASSYIHGTSVPDTQYF,TGTGCCAGCAGTTACATCCACGGGACTAGCGTACCAGATACGCAGTATTTT,TRBD2,TRBV6-2/TRBV6-3,TRBJ2-3,-
CASSPPGLAGGSSYNEQFF,TGTGCCAGCAGTCCTCCGGGACTAGCGGGAGGCAGCTCCTACAATGAGCAGTTCTTC,TRBD2,TRBV27,TRBJ2-1,once
CASSLGEQGRGNTIYF,TGTGCCAGCAGTTTAGGGGAGCAGGGGCGGGGAAACACCATATATTTT,-,TRBV28,TRBJ1-3,-
CASSITGTYEQYF,TGTGCCAGTAGTATAACCGGGACCTACGAGCAGTACTTC,-,TRBV19,TRBJ2-7,-
CASSLDGSDSNEQFF,TGTGCCAGCAGCTTGGATGGTTCGGACAGCAATGAGCAGTTCTTC,-,TRBV5-4,TRBJ2-1,-
CASSFSGPNTEAFF,TGTGCCAGCAGTTTTAGCGGACCGAACACTGAAGCTTTCTTT,-,TRBV6-5,TRBJ1-1,-
CASSIPGQGSGRYGYTF,TGCGCCAGCTCTATACCGGGACAGGGCTCGGGCCGGTATGGCTACACCTTC,TRBD1,TRBV5-1,TRBJ1-2,-
CASSTIERGNQPQHF,TGTGCCAGCAGCACAATTGAAAGGGGAAATCAGCCCCAGCATTTT,-,TRBV28,TRBJ1-5,few
CASSVVGELQETQYF,TGTGCCAGCAGCGTAGTTGGAGAGCTGCAAGAGACCCAGTACTTC,-,TRBV9,TRBJ2-5,-
CAWRTTGGNYGYTF,TGTGCCTGGAGAACAACAGGGGGTAACTATGGCTACACCTTC,TRBD1,TRBV30,TRBJ1-2,-
CASSQAPGQQNTGELFF,TGCGCCAGCAGCCAAGCCCCGGGACAGCAAAACACCGGGGAGCTGTTTTTT,TRBD1,TRBV4-1,TRBJ2-2,-
CASSSTRDRRIF,TGTGCCAGCAGTAGTACCCGGGACAGACGGATCTTC,TRBD1,TRBV2,TRBJ2-1,-
CASSQGQGMGGNTIYF,TGCGCCAGCAGCCAGGGACAGGGGATGGGTGGAAACACCATATATTTT,TRBD1,TRBV4-3,TRBJ1-3,once
CASSERENTEAFF,TGTGCCAGCAGTGAGAGGGAAAACACTGAAGCTTTCTTT,-,TRBV6-1,TRBJ1-1,-
CASRNSPRGGLNTQYF,TGTGCCAGCCGCAATAGCCCGCGGGGGGGCCTGAATACGCAGTATTTT,TRBD2,TRBV5-5,TRBJ2-3,-
CASSQGPTSGRRDEQFF,TGCGCCAGCAGCCAAGGGCCCACTAGCGGGAGGAGAGATGAGCAGTTCTTC,TRBD2,TRBV4-1,TRBJ2-1,-
CASSWGPGGIYGYTF,TGCGCCAGCAGCTGGGGCCCGGGGGGGATTTATGGCTACACCTTC,-,TRBV5-1,TRBJ1-2,-
CASIQTGELFF,TGTGCCAGCATTCAGACCGGGGAGCTGTTTTTT,-,TRBV7-9,TRBJ2-2,-
CASSEDWGGNQPQHF,TGTGCCAGCAGTGAAGATTGGGGGGGTAATCAGCCCCAGCATTTT,-,TRBV6-1,TRBJ1-5,-
CASSTTSGTDTQYF,TGTGCCAGCAGTACGACTAGCGGCACAGATACGCAGTATTTT,TRBD2,TRBV3-1/TRBV3-2,TRBJ2-3,-